The clone carrying this TCR beta chain was recorded only once. Its antigen remains unknown. The V end was cut by 0 bases, the J end by 7 bases, with 16 bases between. This CDR3 contains 15 residues. CDR1 is SGHRS and CDR2 is YFSETQ in the germline V gene. In the PCR, 60 Vbeta and 13 Jbeta primers were used. Some clones are missing from TCRdb's copy, which holds only in-frame ones; the method was immunoSEQ multiplex PCR. The sample lists hundreds of thousands of clones; roughly 70% were seen once. The data were obtained in a study of cytomegalovirus exposure and HLA in healthy donors. Study results and caveats: Specificity for CMV antigens was confirmed in vitro for three of the CMV-associated chains.

This receptor was identified in a female donor in good health and CMV-seronegative. J is TRBJ2-5 and V is TRBV5-1; no reliable D call. Sequencing was carried out using PBMCs. CDR3 DNA: TGCGCCAGCAGCTTGGACTTTAGAGGTTCGGGGACCCAGTACTTC. Protein sequence: CASSLDFRGSGTQYF.